Included here is one T cell receptor (beta chain) sequence, with context. The CDR3 loop spans 17 amino acids. Germline CDR1 reads SGHNT; CDR2 reads YYREEE (reference sequence). V shed 1 base and J shed 1 base, with 14 bases lying between them. Some clones are missing from TCRdb's copy, which holds only in-frame ones; the method was immunoSEQ multiplex PCR. The sample shows approximately 150,000 clones, more than 75% of them seen only once. The data belong to a study of blood T cell repertoires in COVID-19. The receptor was derived from a human donor with acute COVID-19. The donor label of this sample is uncertain. The sequenced sample consisted of PBMCs or T cells enriched from blood (not recorded which). The rearrangement uses TRBV5-4 and TRBJ2-2; D might be TRBD1 (6 bases). CDR3 nucleotide sequence: TGTGCCAGCAGCTTGCCGACGGGACATCAGAACACCGGGGAGCTGTTTTTT. Translating gives CASSLPTGHQNTGELFF.